This T cell receptor beta chain was sequenced during a study of T-cell memory formation after mild COVID-19. Study background: The two donors had largely donor-specific TCR clusters.

This clonotype was counted a few times. Germline CDR1 and CDR2: ENHRY and SYGVKD. CDR3 length equals 13 residues. Trimming stripped 3 bases from V and 5 bases from J, with 7 bases between. TCR alpha and TCR beta cDNA libraries carrying sample barcodes and UMIs came from 5'RACE with constant-segment primers. TCRdb reanalysed the 5' RACE reads using MiXCR and keeps one entry per CDR3 protein. This sample has some 120,000 distinct CDR3 sequences, with over 15% found just once. The TCR sequence derives from a man aged 18 to 30 who had mild COVID-19 (a few samples of this study predate the infection). Cell type and time point are not known. This chain uses TRBV10-3 with TRBJ2-2; D not certain. Material for sequencing was PBMCs or a T cell subset sorted from them (not recorded which). The DNA for the CDR3 is TGTGCCATCAGTGAAAAATCTACCGGGGAGCTGTTTTTT. Encoded protein: CAISEKSTGELFF.